This TCR beta chain was recovered during a study of yellow fever vaccine responses in identical twins. Broader study findings: Twins reportedly mounted vaccine T cell responses that seemed partly convergent, partly personalized.

TCRdb reprocessed the RT-PCR reads via MiXCR and lists one record per CDR3 protein. The data hold 15,000 or so distinct CDR3 sequences, with roughly 80% observed a single time. With 10 bases removed from V and 8 bases from J, the gap between germline ends came to 20 bases. The CDR3 has 13 amino acids. CDR1 is MDHEN, CDR2 SYDVKM, per germline. This clonotype appeared a few times. What it recognizes is unknown. The clonotype originates from a woman aged 18-30 years who received the yellow fever vaccine. The chain employs TRBV28 and TRBJ1-2; tentatively, D is TRBD1 (5 bases). Material: T cells from blood (PBMCs), unsorted or a sorted subset (not recorded which), obtained before or after yellow fever vaccination (not recorded which). The CDR3 region has the DNA TGTGCCACCACCGCTTGGGACTCTGGCGGCTACACCTTC. Encoded protein: CATTAWDSGGYTF.